The 28 T cell receptor beta chains below were found in one sample sequenced in a study of T cell changes during pregnancy in multiple sclerosis. Here immunoSEQ multiplex PCR was the method, and the copy in TCRdb shows in-frame clones only, minus some. The table records over 15,000 clones, roughly four fifths of them present only once. The input for sequencing was CD8+ T cells from peripheral blood mononuclear cells, taken in the second trimester of pregnancy. These receptor sequences come from a female donor in good health, enrolled as a control in a pregnancy study.

In DNA, the CDR3 is TGTGCCTGGCGGGGGTGGGGAACCGGGGAGCTGTTTTTT. This codes for CAWRGWGTGELFF. The chain recombines TRBV30 with TRBJ2-2; tentative D call: TRBD2 (6 bases). The CDR3 runs to 13 residues. V was shortened by 5 bases and J by 5 bases, with 12 bases between the two germline ends. CDR1 is GTSNPN, CDR2 SVGIG, per germline (reference sequence).

The CDR3 reads CASLGWGQGAGYTF. The CDR3 region has the DNA TGTGCCAGCCTGGGTTGGGGACAGGGAGCTGGCTACACCTTC. The rearrangement joins TRBV19 to TRBJ1-2; 9 bases fit TRBD1. V lost 9 bases, J lost 7 bases, and 12 bases stayed unmatched. The CDR3 is 14 residues long. The germline V gene encodes CDR1 LNHDA and CDR2 SQIVND (reference sequence).

J is TRBJ2-7 and V is TRBV9; the D gene is possibly TRBD1 (8 bases). Germline V gene data show CDR1 as SGDLS and CDR2 as YYNGEE. Between the trimmed V and J ends, which lost 3 bases and 2 bases, there was a span of 18 bases. The CDR3 has 16 amino acids. In DNA form, the CDR3 reads TGTGCCAGCAGCGGGGGAGGGGACAGGACAACCTACGAGCAGTACTTC. Its protein is CASSGGGDRTTYEQYF. The variable domain in full, completed from reference TRBV9 and TRBJ2-7, reads DSGVTQTPKHLITATGQRVTLRCSPRSGDLSVYWYQQSLDQGLQFLIQYYNGEERAKGNILERFSAQQFPDLHSELNLSSLELGDSALYFCASSGGGDRTTYEQYFGPGTRLTVT.

This clone has just a few counts. V is TRBV7-3 and J is TRBJ2-7; 8 bases are shared with TRBD1. CDR1 and CDR2 (germline): SGHTA, FQGTGA. Trimming cost V 5 bases and J 7 bases; bases outside gene matches: 7. The CDR3 covers 13 residues. The CDR3: CASSDTGGREQYF. CDR3 DNA: TGTGCCAGCAGCGACACAGGGGGAAGAGAGCAGTACTTC.

The chain recombines TRBV4-3 with TRBJ2-1; 7 positions match TRBD1. Germline lookup yields CDR1 LGHNA and CDR2 YSLEER. V dropped 2 bases and J dropped 3; count of bases not matched to a gene: 4. The CDR3 sequence is 15 residues long. The CDR3 sequence is CASSQRGGIYNEQFF. The CDR3 DNA follows: TGCGCCAGCAGCCAAAGAGGGGGCATCTACAATGAGCAGTTCTTC.

V and J are TRBV28 and TRBJ1-2, with D possibly TRBD1 on 5 matching bases. This CDR3 comprises 15 residues. Germline CDR1 MDHEN, CDR2 SYDVKM. Trimming left V 7 bases short and J 4 bases short, with 19 bases between. The CDR3 sequence is CASISRVSGSYGYTF. The CDR3 bases are TGTGCCAGCATTAGCAGGGTTTCGGGTTCCTATGGCTACACCTTC.

By sample share, this clone is medium-sized. The chain carries TRBV7-9 and TRBJ2-3, with 7 bases that match TRBD1. The J segment lost 6 bases and the V segment lost 5 bases, leaving 14 bases of the junction unmatched. Looked up from germline, CDR1 is SEHNR and CDR2 is FQNEAQ (reference sequence). The CDR3 extends over 16 amino acids. For the CDR3, the DNA is TGTGCCAGCAGCCCCAACAGGGACAGCCCGATTGATACGCAGTATTTT. Amino acid sequence: CASSPNRDSPIDTQYF.

In its sample, this clone is medium-sized. The V gene is TRBV9, the J gene TRBJ2-5; D is uncertain. V was clipped by 0 bases and J by 3 bases, with 9 bases between them. From germline, CDR1 is SGDLS and CDR2 YYNGEE. The CDR3 is 14 residues long. The CDR3 DNA reads as TGTGCCAGCAGCGTAGAAGCCTCTGAAGAGACCCAGTACTTC. Translation: CASSVEASEETQYF.

This chain joins TRBV4-3 and TRBJ1-3; D may be TRBD1 (5 bases). This CDR3 contains 15 residues. The V gene lost 1 base and the J gene lost 3 bases, with 10 bases spanning the gap. The germline CDR1 and CDR2 sequences are LGHNA and YSLEER. CDR3 nucleotides: TGCGCCAGCAGCCAAGTTTGGGGCGGTGGAAACACCATATATTTT. This codes for CASSQVWGGGNTIYF.

The rearrangement uses TRBV7-6 and TRBJ1-3, with D uncertain. V lost 5 bases and J lost 4, with 15 bases in between. This CDR3 has 15 residues. Per the germline V gene, CDR1 is SGHVS and CDR2 is FNYEAQ. The CDR3 here is CASSPVPEEGNTIYF. The CDR3 region has the DNA TGTGCCAGCAGCCCCGTTCCAGAGGAAGGAAACACCATATATTTT.

V usage is TRBV28 and J usage is TRBJ1-5; D gene ambiguous. The CDR3 consists of 14 residues. Germline CDR1 reads MDHEN; CDR2 reads SYDVKM. Trimming shortened V by 6 bases and J by 0 bases, and 9 bases separated the two germline ends. The CDR3 nucleotides read TGTGCCAGCAGATGGGCCTATAGCAATCAGCCCCAGCATTTT. This sequence encodes CASRWAYSNQPQHF. Full variable domain (rest looked up from reference TRBV28 and TRBJ1-5): DVKVTQSSRYLVKRTGEKVFLECVQDMDHENMFWYRQDPGLGLRLIYFSYDVKMKEKGDIPEGYSVSREKKERFSLILESASTNQTSMYLCASRWAYSNQPQHFGDGTRLSIL.

The chain uses TRBV27 and TRBJ2-7; tentatively, D is TRBD1 (5 bases). Germline V CDR1 and CDR2: MNHEY, SMNVEV (reference sequence). The length of the CDR3 is 13 residues. Trimming cost V 3 bases and J 4 bases, with 10 bases left between them. CDR3 amino acids: CASSFTGPYEQYF. In nucleotides, the CDR3 is TGTGCCAGCAGTTTTACAGGTCCGTACGAGCAGTACTTC.

The V and J genes are TRBV27 and TRBJ2-3; no clear D. V was cut by 8 bases and J by 1 base, with 4 bases left in between. Germline V CDR1 and CDR2: MNHEY, SMNVEV (reference sequence). The CDR3 runs 11 residues. CDR3 in amino acids: CASGRTDTQYF. The CDR3 coding sequence is TGTGCCAGCGGCCGCACAGATACGCAGTATTTT.

The V call is TRBV7-9, the J call TRBJ1-1, with D uncertain. The germline V gene encodes CDR1 SEHNR and CDR2 FQNEAQ (reference sequence). The CDR3 spans 16 residues. Trimming left V 4 bases short and J 0 bases short, with 15 bases between. The CDR3 sequence is CASSSPGGLVNTEAFF. CDR3 nucleotide sequence: TGTGCCAGCAGCTCACCCGGCGGCCTCGTGAACACTGAAGCTTTCTTT.

The CDR3 here is CASSLGQDSVPYGYTF. The CDR3 coding sequence is TGTGCCAGCAGCTTGGGGCAGGACAGTGTTCCGTATGGCTACACCTTC. The chain couples TRBV5-6 to TRBJ1-2; D is perhaps TRBD1 (6 bases). Germline loops: CDR1 SGHDT, CDR2 YYEEEE. There are 16 residues in the CDR3. The V gene lost 0 bases and the J gene lost 5 bases, with 17 bases spanning the gap.

J is TRBJ2-1 and V is TRBV18; 9 bases are a match to TRBD2. This CDR3 comprises 20 residues. The germline V gene has CDR1 KGHSH and CDR2 LQKENI. The V segment lost 5 bases and the J segment 0 bases; nucleotides outside the gene matches: 17. CDR3 region: CASSSLAGSPWGTSYNEQFF. CDR3 nucleotides: TGTGCCAGCTCATCCCTAGCGGGGTCCCCGTGGGGGACCTCCTACAATGAGCAGTTCTTC.

This clone is medium-sized. This specimen includes other DNA sequences encoding the same CDR3. V gene TRBV7-9 combines with J gene TRBJ2-3; possibly TRBD2 for D (5 bases). Trimming removed 2 bases at V and 0 bases at J, with 9 bases between. Germline-derived CDR1 and CDR2 are SEHNR and FQNEAQ (reference sequence). CDR3 length: 15 amino acids. The CDR3, as DNA: TGTGCCAGCAGCTTATCGGGGTCCAGCACAGATACGCAGTATTTT. Protein sequence: CASSLSGSSTDTQYF.

This chain joins TRBV6-6 and TRBJ2-1; 12 bases map to TRBD2. The CDR3 consists of 16 residues. Germline assignment: CDR1 MNHNY and CDR2 SVGAGI (reference sequence). V shed 6 bases, J shed 5 bases, and the junction held 8 bases outside the gene matches. The CDR3, as DNA: TGTGCCAGCAGCCTAGCGGGGGGGCCGGGGGACAATGAGCAGTTCTTC. It encodes CASSLAGGPGDNEQFF.

This chain joins TRBV5-4 and TRBJ1-2, with 9 positions matching TRBD1. V gave up 5 bases and J gave up 8 bases; unmatched junction bases: 7. CDR3 length equals 13 residues. The germline V gene encodes CDR1 SGHNT and CDR2 YYREEE (reference sequence). The CDR3 sequence: CASSMDRGYGYTF. In nucleotides, the CDR3 is TGTGCCAGCAGTATGGACAGGGGTTACGGCTACACCTTC.

The J gene is TRBJ2-6, the V gene TRBV10-3; D gene ambiguous. Trimming took off 6 bases at V and 3 bases at J, with 6 bases between the two ends. The CDR3 has 13 amino acids. CDR1 is ENHRY, CDR2 SYGVKD, per germline. The CDR3 sequence is CAISGGGANVLTF. The CDR3, as DNA: TGTGCCATCAGCGGCGGTGGGGCCAACGTCCTGACTTTC.

CDR3 DNA sequence: TGTGCCAGCGGGGGCGGGGGCGGTGGAAACACCATATATTTT. Its translation: CASGGGGGGNTIYF. The chain employs TRBV9 and TRBJ1-3, with D possibly matching TRBD1 (6 bases). Trimming took off 7 bases at V and 3 bases at J, with 14 bases between the two ends. Germline V CDR1 and CDR2: SGDLS, YYNGEE. This CDR3 has 14 residues.

This rearrangement joins TRBV30 to TRBJ1-3, with D perhaps matching TRBD1 (5 bases). V lost 5 bases and J lost 2, with 7 bases in between. This CDR3 is built from 12 residues. In germline, CDR1 is GTSNPN, CDR2 SVGIG (reference sequence). CDR3 coding DNA: TGTGCCTGGCCAGGGCCTGGAAACACCATATATTTT. It yields the protein CAWPGPGNTIYF. Together with reference TRBV30 and TRBJ1-3, the CDR3 gives the full variable domain: SQTIHQWPATLVQPVGSPLSLECTVEGTSNPNLYWYRQAAGRGLQLLFYSVGIGQISSEVPQNLSASRPQDRQFILSSKKLLLSDSGFYLCAWPGPGNTIYFGEGSWLTVV.

Here the CDR3 reads CASSFDRGYTGELFF. DNA for the CDR3: TGTGCCAGCAGCTTTGACAGGGGGTACACCGGGGAGCTGTTTTTT. The chain is built from TRBV5-6 and TRBJ2-2, with 9 bases identical to TRBD1. J was trimmed by 3 bases and V by 2 bases; bases with no gene match: 2. The CDR3 is made up of 15 amino acids. Germline V gene sequence: CDR1 SGHDT, CDR2 YYEEEE.

The chain is built from TRBV28 and TRBJ1-1; D uncertain. V lost 6 bases, J lost 7 bases, and 21 bases lay in between. Germline values: CDR1 MDHEN, CDR2 SYDVKM. This CDR3 is built from 15 residues. The CDR3 is CASRGPFTGIREAFF. The DNA of the CDR3 is TGTGCCAGCAGGGGCCCTTTTACGGGGATACGTGAAGCTTTCTTT.

The chain is built from TRBV6-6 and TRBJ2-7; possibly TRBD1 for D (6 bases). From germline, CDR1 is MNHNY and CDR2 SVGAGI (reference sequence). The CDR3 loop spans 13 amino acids. Trimming shortened V by 8 bases and J by 2 bases, and 13 bases separated the two germline ends. CDR3: CASVSGTTYEQYF. The DNA of the CDR3 is TGTGCCAGCGTTTCCGGGACAACCTACGAGCAGTACTTC.

This clone was found a few times. V usage is TRBV7-8 and J usage is TRBJ2-7; the match to TRBD2 covers 7 bases. The CDR3 totals 13 residues. Trimming at V came to 5 bases and at J to 2 bases, leaving 3 bases not matched to a gene. CDR1 SGHVS and CDR2 FQNEAQ come from the germline V gene. The CDR3 nucleotides read TGTGCCAGCAGCCCGGGACTACCCTACGAGCAGTACTTC. It encodes CASSPGLPYEQYF.

The chain uses TRBV2 and TRBJ1-2, with D maybe TRBD1 (5 bases). This CDR3 comprises 16 residues. Germline CDR1 and CDR2: SNHLY and FYNNEI. Trimming removed 5 bases at V and 2 bases at J, with 18 bases between. In nucleotides, the CDR3 is TGTGCCAGCAGTCCGTACGGGGGAGGGCAAAACTATGGCTACACCTTC. Translation: CASSPYGGGQNYGYTF.

This sequence joins TRBV30 and TRBJ1-2; 7 positions agree with TRBD1. This CDR3 has 16 residues. J lost 4 bases, V lost 0 bases, and 11 bases had no gene match. Looked up from germline, CDR1 is GTSNPN and CDR2 is SVGIG (reference sequence). CDR3: CAWSVDPGTDLYGYTF. The CDR3, as DNA: TGTGCCTGGAGTGTAGACCCCGGGACAGACCTCTATGGCTACACCTTC.